Below are 9 T cell receptor beta chains sequenced from a single sample in a study of technical replicates of blood from several donors. Some clones are missing from TCRdb's copy, which holds only in-frame ones; the method was immunoSEQ multiplex PCR. The sample lists approximately 75,000 clones, nearly 98% occurring once. The sample consisted of T cells isolated from PBMCs. The receptors here all came from a human donor in good health.

The rearrangement uses TRBV7-9 and TRBJ2-7; weak D call: TRBD1 (6 bases). V lost 1 base to trimming and J lost 6 bases, with 13 bases between them. CDR3 length: 14 amino acids. Germline CDR1 SEHNR, CDR2 FQNEAQ (reference sequence). CDR3 amino acids: CASSLGTTGFEQYF. In DNA form, the CDR3 reads TGTGCCAGCAGCTTAGGCACAACAGGGTTCGAGCAGTACTTC. Combining the CDR3 with reference TRBV7-9 and TRBJ2-7 gives the whole variable domain DTGVSQNPRHKITKRGQNVTFRCDPISEHNRLYWYRQTLGQGPEFLTYFQNEAQLEKSRLLSDRFSAERPKGSFSTLEIQRTEQGDSAMYLCASSLGTTGFEQYFGPGTRLTVT.

Here the CDR3 DNA reads TGTGCCAGCCTGACAGGGAATCAGGGTCAGCCCCAGCATTTT. Translation gives CASLTGNQGQPQHF. The J gene is TRBJ1-5, the V gene TRBV6-1, with 7 bases aligning to TRBD1. CDR1 is MNHNS, CDR2 SASEGT, per germline. J lost 6 bases, V lost 8 bases, and 10 bases had no gene match. The CDR3 totals 14 residues.

The V and J genes are TRBV28 and TRBJ1-4; D is possibly TRBD1 (5 bases). This CDR3 spans 18 amino acids. V was cut by 3 bases and J by 0 bases, with 17 bases left in between. CDR1 MDHEN and CDR2 SYDVKM come from the germline V gene. The CDR3 loop reads CASSFFDRGPATNEKLFF. The CDR3, as DNA: TGTGCCAGCAGTTTCTTCGACAGAGGACCTGCAACTAATGAAAAACTGTTTTTT.

Concerning this clone itself: Germline and junction disagree at one end, which may indicate a read error. The J gene is TRBJ2-5, the V gene TRBV2; TRBD1 aligns across 8 bases. CDR1 is SNHLY and CDR2 is FYNNEI in the germline V gene. The CDR3 spans 15 residues. The CDR3 here is CASSLGWTGQETQYF. CDR3 DNA: TGTGCCAGCAGTTTGGGATGGACAGGGCAAGAAACCCAGTACTTC.

The chain joins TRBV5-4 to TRBJ2-1; weak D call: TRBD2 (6 bases). V was pared by 4 bases and J by 4 bases, with 12 bases between. This CDR3 has 14 amino acids. CDR1 and CDR2 (germline): SGHNT, YYREEE (reference sequence). The CDR3 here is CASSTGTGYNEQFF. CDR3 DNA sequence: TGTGCCAGCAGCACCGGGACTGGTTACAATGAGCAGTTCTTC.

Only one count was recorded for this clone. The V and J genes are TRBV7-9 and TRBJ2-3; TRBD2 matches 8 bases. The germline V gene has CDR1 SEHNR and CDR2 FQNEAQ (reference sequence). The CDR3 has 17 residues. V lost 5 bases and J lost 2; bases outside the gene matches: 12. The DNA of the CDR3 is TGTGCCAGCAGCCATCGGGGTGGGACTAGTCCCACAGATACGCAGTATTTT. Translated: CASSHRGGTSPTDTQYF. The full variable domain, completed using reference TRBV7-9 and TRBJ2-3, is DTGVSQNPRHKITKRGQNVTFRCDPISEHNRLYWYRQTLGQGPEFLTYFQNEAQLEKSRLLSDRFSAERPKGSFSTLEIQRTEQGDSAMYLCASSHRGGTSPTDTQYFGPGTRLTVL.

In nucleotides, the CDR3 is TGTGCCAGCAGCGAGGGATGGAGGGGATACGAGCAGTACTTC. Its protein product is CASSEGWRGYEQYF. The rearrangement uses TRBV5-6 and TRBJ2-7; D perhaps matches TRBD2 (6 bases). The ends were cut back, 4 bases at V and 4 bases at J, with 15 bases in the middle. CDR1 and CDR2 from the germline V gene are SGHDT and YYEEEE. The CDR3 runs 14 residues.

This chain links TRBV6-6 with TRBJ2-5; D ambiguous. Between the trimmed V and J ends, which lost 5 bases and 5 bases, there was a span of 6 bases. CDR3 length: 11 residues. The germline V gene has CDR1 MNHNY and CDR2 SVGAGI (reference sequence). CDR3 coding DNA: TGTGCCAGCAGTCCTAGGGAGACCCAGTACTTC. Its protein product is CASSPRETQYF.

The chain has TRBV10-3 and TRBJ1-5; the D gene is possibly TRBD1 (5 bases). This CDR3 has 14 residues. The V end was cut by 2 bases, the J end by 4 bases, with 9 bases between. CDR1 and CDR2 (germline): ENHRY, SYGVKD. The CDR3 protein is CAISERGTNQPQHF. The CDR3 DNA reads TGTGCCATCAGTGAGAGGGGAACGAATCAGCCCCAGCATTTT.